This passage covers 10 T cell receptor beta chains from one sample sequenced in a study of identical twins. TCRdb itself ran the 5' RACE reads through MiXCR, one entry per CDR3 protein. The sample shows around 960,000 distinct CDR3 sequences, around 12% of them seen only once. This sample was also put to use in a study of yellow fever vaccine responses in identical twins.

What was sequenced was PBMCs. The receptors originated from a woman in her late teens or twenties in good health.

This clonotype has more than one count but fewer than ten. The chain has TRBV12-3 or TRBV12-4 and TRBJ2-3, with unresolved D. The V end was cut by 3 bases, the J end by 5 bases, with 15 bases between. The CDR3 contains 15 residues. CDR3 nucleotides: TGTGCCAGCAGTTTGGTAGGGCTGCTCGGAGATACGCAGTATTTT. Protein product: CASSLVGLLGDTQYF.

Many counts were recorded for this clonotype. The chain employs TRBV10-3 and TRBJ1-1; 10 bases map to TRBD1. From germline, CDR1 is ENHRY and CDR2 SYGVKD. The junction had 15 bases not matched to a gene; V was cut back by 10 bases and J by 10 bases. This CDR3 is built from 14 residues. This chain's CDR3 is CASFGTGATPRAFF. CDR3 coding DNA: TGTGCCAGCTTCGGGACAGGGGCAACCCCGAGAGCTTTCTTT.

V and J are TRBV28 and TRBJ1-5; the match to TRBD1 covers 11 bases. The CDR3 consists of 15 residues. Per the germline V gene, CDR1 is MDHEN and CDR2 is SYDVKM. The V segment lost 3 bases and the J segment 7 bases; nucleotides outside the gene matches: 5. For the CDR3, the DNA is TGTGCCAGCAGTTTTAGGGGACAGGGGGTACAGCCCCAGCATTTT. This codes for CASSFRGQGVQPQHF.

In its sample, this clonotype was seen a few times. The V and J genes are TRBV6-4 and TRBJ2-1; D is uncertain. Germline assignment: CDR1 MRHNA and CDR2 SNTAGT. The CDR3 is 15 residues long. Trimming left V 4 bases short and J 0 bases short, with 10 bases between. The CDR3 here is CASSVNTDSYNEQFF. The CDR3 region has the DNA TGTGCCAGCAGTGTGAATACGGACTCCTACAATGAGCAGTTCTTC.

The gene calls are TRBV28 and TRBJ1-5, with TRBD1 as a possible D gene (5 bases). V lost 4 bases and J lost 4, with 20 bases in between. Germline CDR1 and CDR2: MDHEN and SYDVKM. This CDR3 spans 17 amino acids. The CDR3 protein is CASSSQTSGRENQPQHF. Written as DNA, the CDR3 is TGTGCCAGCAGTTCCCAAACGTCAGGGCGGGAAAATCAGCCCCAGCATTTT.

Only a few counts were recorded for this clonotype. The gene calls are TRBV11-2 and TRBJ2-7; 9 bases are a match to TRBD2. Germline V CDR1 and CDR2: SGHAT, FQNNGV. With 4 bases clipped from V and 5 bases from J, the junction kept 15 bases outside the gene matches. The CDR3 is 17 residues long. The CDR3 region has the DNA TGTGCCAGCAGCTCCGGACTAGCGATCGCCGCGAGCAACGAGCAGTACTTC. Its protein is CASSSGLAIAASNEQYF. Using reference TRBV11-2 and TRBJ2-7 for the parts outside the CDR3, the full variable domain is EAGVAQSPRYKIIEKRQSVAFWCNPISGHATLYWYQQILGQGPKLLIQFQNNGVVDDSQLPKDRFSAERLKGVDSTLKIQPAKLEDSAVYLCASSSGLAIAASNEQYFGPGTRLTVT.

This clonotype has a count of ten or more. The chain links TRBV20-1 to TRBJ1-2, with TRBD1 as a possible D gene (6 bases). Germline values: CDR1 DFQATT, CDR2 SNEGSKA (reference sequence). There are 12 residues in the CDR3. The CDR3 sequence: CSQHRGGGGYTF. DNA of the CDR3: TGCAGCCAACATAGAGGGGGGGGTGGCTACACCTTC.

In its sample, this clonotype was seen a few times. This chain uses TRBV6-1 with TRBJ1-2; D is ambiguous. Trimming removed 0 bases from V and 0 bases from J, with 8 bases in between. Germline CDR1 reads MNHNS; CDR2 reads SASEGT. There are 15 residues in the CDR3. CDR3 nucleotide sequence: TGTGCCAGCAGTGAAGCCTGGGCCACTAACTATGGCTACACCTTC. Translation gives CASSEAWATNYGYTF.

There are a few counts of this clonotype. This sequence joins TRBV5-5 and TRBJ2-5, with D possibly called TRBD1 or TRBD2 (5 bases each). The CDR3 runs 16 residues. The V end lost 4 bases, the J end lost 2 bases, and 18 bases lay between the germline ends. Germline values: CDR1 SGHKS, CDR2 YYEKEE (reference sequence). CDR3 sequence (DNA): TGTGCCAGCAGCAACATAGGGACCGTGGGGCAAGAGACCCAGTACTTC. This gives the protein CASSNIGTVGQETQYF. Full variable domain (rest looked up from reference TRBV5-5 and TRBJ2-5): DAGVTQSPTHLIKTRGQQVTLRCSPISGHKSVSWYQQVLGQGPQFIFQYYEKEERGRGNFPDRFSARQFPNYSSELNVNALLLGDSALYLCASSNIGTVGQETQYFGPGTRLLVL.

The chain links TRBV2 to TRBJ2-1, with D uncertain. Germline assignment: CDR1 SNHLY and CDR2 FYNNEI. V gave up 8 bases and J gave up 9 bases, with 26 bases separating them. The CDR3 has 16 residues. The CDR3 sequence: CASYEIGPVGPSEQFF. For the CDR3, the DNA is TGTGCCAGCTACGAGATCGGTCCGGTTGGTCCAAGTGAGCAGTTCTTC. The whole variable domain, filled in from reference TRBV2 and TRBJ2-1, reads EPEVTQTPSHQVTQMGQEVILRCVPISNHLYFYWYRQILGQKVEFLVSFYNNEISEKSEIFDDQFSVERPDGSNFTLKIRSTKLEDSAMYFCASYEIGPVGPSEQFFGPGTRLTVL.